The 17 T cell receptor beta chains below come from one sample, sequenced in a study of control samples from healthy donors and cancer patients. The assay was immunoSEQ multiplex PCR, and TCRdb's table has in-frame clones only and misses some. This table holds approximately 70,000 clones, about four fifths found once. The sample consisted of blood. The receptors originated from a man in his fifties in good health.

This clone appeared a few times. The CDR3 DNA sequence: TGTGCCAGCAGCCAAGCCGTGAATAATTCACCCCTCCACTTT. It encodes CASSQAVNNSPLHF. The chain couples TRBV3-1 (or the pseudogene TRBV3-2) to TRBJ1-6; D not resolved. V lost 1 base and J 5 bases, leaving 6 bases between the germline ends. This CDR3 is 14 amino acids long. CDR1 is LGHDT, CDR2 YNNKEL, per germline (reference sequence).

The chain links TRBV4-1 to TRBJ1-5; D perhaps matches TRBD1 (5 bases). Trimming removed 4 bases from V and 9 bases from J, with 13 bases in between. Germline CDR1 MGHRA, CDR2 YSYEKL. The CDR3 sequence is 13 residues long. DNA of the CDR3: TGCGCCAGCAGCCCAGGGACTACCCTGCCCCAGCATTTT. Its protein product is CASSPGTTLPQHF.

This chain joins TRBV12-3 or TRBV12-4 and TRBJ2-3; D is perhaps TRBD1 or TRBD2 (5 bases each). CDR3 size: 13 residues. Deletions cut 6 bases from V and 6 bases from J, with 13 bases between. CDR3 amino acids: CASREQGVDTQYF. The CDR3 DNA follows: TGTGCCAGCAGGGAGCAGGGAGTGGATACGCAGTATTTT.

V and J are TRBV19 and TRBJ1-5; D possibly corresponds to TRBD1 (6 bases). V gave up 2 bases and J gave up 1 base, with 9 bases separating them. The germline V gene encodes CDR1 LNHDA and CDR2 SQIVND (reference sequence). This CDR3 is 15 amino acids long. The CDR3 DNA sequence: TGTGCCAGTAGTATATCAGGGGTAAGCAATCAGCCCCAGCATTTT. Translation: CASSISGVSNQPQHF.

The J gene is TRBJ2-3, the V gene TRBV5-4; no clear D gene. The V gene lost 5 bases and the J gene lost 5 bases, with 6 bases spanning the gap. There are 11 residues in the CDR3. Germline V gene data show CDR1 as SGHNT and CDR2 as YYREEE (reference sequence). The CDR3, as DNA: TGTGCCAGCAGTCGCGAAGATACGCAGTATTTT. Residues: CASSREDTQYF. The whole variable domain, filled in from reference TRBV5-4 and TRBJ2-3, reads ETGVTQSPTHLIKTRGQQVTLRCSSQSGHNTVSWYQQALGQGPQFIFQYYREEENGRGNFPPRFSGLQFPNYSSELNVNALELDDSALYLCASSREDTQYFGPGTRLTVL.

V gene TRBV7-9 combines with J gene TRBJ1-4; D unclear. Between the trimmed V and J ends, which lost 6 bases and 5 bases, there was a span of 10 bases. From germline, CDR1 is SEHNR and CDR2 FQNEAQ (reference sequence). The CDR3 extends over 13 amino acids. CDR3 in DNA: TGTGCCAGCAGACACTCGTGGAATGAAAAACTGTTTTTT. Translation: CASRHSWNEKLFF.

The rearrangement links TRBV2 to TRBJ1-1; no clear D gene. V was cut by 5 bases and J by 1 base, with 8 bases left in between. This CDR3 comprises 13 residues. CDR1 is SNHLY, CDR2 FYNNEI, per germline. This CDR3 reads CASSFTQNTEAFF. The CDR3 nucleotides are TGTGCCAGCAGTTTCACACAGAACACTGAAGCTTTCTTT.

The V call is TRBV2, the J call TRBJ2-1, with TRBD2 identical over 10 bases. The length of the CDR3 is 18 residues. V lost 3 bases to trimming and J lost 8 bases; unmatched junction nucleotides: 16. Germline V gives CDR1 SNHLY, CDR2 FYNNEI. The CDR3 DNA follows: TGTGCCAGCAGTGATTCTTCCAGGCTAGCGGGAGAAAAGTATGAGCAGTTCTTC. Amino acid sequence: CASSDSSRLAGEKYEQFF.

This chain uses TRBV27 with TRBJ1-2; the D gene is possibly TRBD1 (6 bases). This CDR3 region has 13 residues. Germline V lookup: CDR1 MNHEY, CDR2 SMNVEV (reference sequence). V was trimmed by 5 bases and J by 10 bases, leaving 17 bases between them. The CDR3 protein is CASSPRQEGVYTF. DNA of the CDR3: TGTGCCAGCAGTCCTAGACAGGAGGGGGTCTACACCTTC.

The gene calls are TRBV19 and TRBJ2-1; D may be TRBD1 or TRBD2 (5 bases each). The CDR3 totals 14 residues. Trimming stripped 6 bases from V and 2 bases from J, with 11 bases between. Germline CDR1 reads LNHDA; CDR2 reads SQIVND (reference sequence). CDR3 region: CASRRDGPYNEQFF. In DNA form, the CDR3 reads TGTGCCAGTAGACGGGACGGTCCCTACAATGAGCAGTTCTTC.

The chain combines TRBV4-3 with TRBJ2-1, with D possibly being TRBD1 (5 bases). The CDR3 is 15 residues long. Per the germline V gene, CDR1 is LGHNA and CDR2 is YSLEER. V dropped 0 bases and J dropped 5 bases, with 11 bases sitting between them. The chain's CDR3 is CASSQEHRKDNEQFF. In DNA, the CDR3 is TGCGCCAGCAGCCAAGAGCACAGGAAAGACAATGAGCAGTTCTTC.

CDR3 nucleotide sequence: TGTGCCAGCAGCTTGGACAGGACCCAAGAGACCCAGTACTTC. Residues: CASSLDRTQETQYF. The chain has TRBV7-2 and TRBJ2-5; 7 nucleotides align to TRBD1. Unmatched junction bases numbered 2, after V lost 3 bases and J lost 1 base. Germline assignment: CDR1 SGHTA and CDR2 FQGNSA. This CDR3 contains 14 residues.

The V call is TRBV4-1, the J call TRBJ2-1, with 10 positions matching TRBD2. Germline CDR1 is MGHRA and CDR2 is YSYEKL. V dropped 1 base and J dropped 2; count of bases not matched to a gene: 2. This CDR3 is built from 16 residues. The CDR3 DNA reads TGCGCCAGCAGCCAAGGTAGCGGGAGGCCCTACAATGAGCAGTTCTTC. Protein sequence: CASSQGSGRPYNEQFF.

The chain carries TRBV5-6 and TRBJ2-7; TRBD1 is a possible D gene (6 bases). Trimming took off 4 bases at V and 3 bases at J, with 14 bases between the two ends. Germline V gene data show CDR1 as SGHDT and CDR2 as YYEEEE. This CDR3 has 14 residues. CDR3 DNA sequence: TGTGCCAGCAGCCAGGGACATGGAGTCTACGAGCAGTACTTC. This encodes CASSQGHGVYEQYF.

The chain joins TRBV19 to TRBJ1-6; 7 bases line up with TRBD1. The CDR3 runs to 16 residues. CDR1 is LNHDA, CDR2 SQIVND, per germline (reference sequence). J was trimmed by 9 bases and V by 6 bases; bases with no gene match: 14. The CDR3 is CASRTAGQLLSSPLHF. CDR3 in DNA: TGTGCCAGTAGGACCGCGGGACAGCTCCTATCTTCACCCCTCCACTTT.

The V call is TRBV3-1 (or the pseudogene TRBV3-2), the J call TRBJ2-1, with D possibly matching TRBD2 (6 bases). There are 16 residues in the CDR3. Germline assignment: CDR1 LGHDT and CDR2 YNNKEL (reference sequence). The V gene lost 1 base and the J gene lost 2 bases, with 12 bases spanning the gap. The CDR3 sequence: CASSQAAGGPYNEQFF. The CDR3 DNA reads TGTGCCAGCAGCCAAGCCGCCGGGGGTCCCTACAATGAGCAGTTCTTC.

The chain employs TRBV24-1 and TRBJ2-5; no clear D gene. Trimming removed 7 bases at V and 2 bases at J, with 13 bases between. Germline V CDR1 and CDR2: KGHDR, SFDVKD. This CDR3 has 14 amino acids. CDR3 DNA sequence: TGTGCCACCAGAATAAAAGACCTACAAGAGACCCAGTACTTC. Translating gives CATRIKDLQETQYF.